These T cell receptor beta chains were read from a single sample in a study of T cells in Graves' hyperthyroidism and ophthalmopathy. TCRdb re-derived calls from the multiplex PCR reads in MiXCR, one entry per CDR3 protein. The sample includes approximately 610,000 distinct CDR3 sequences, roughly 15% of them seen just once. Sequences were obtained from blood. Receptors originate from a middle-aged woman with Graves' ophthalmopathy. The CDR3 runs from the conserved cysteine through the conserved F or W. The order of the fields is clone size, J gene, CDR3 length, V gene, D gene, CDR3 DNA, CDR3 protein. D genes are given only for firm matches. Expanded clones are given a class, and other clones once, few, many or no size at all.

few,TRBJ1-1,15,TRBV6-1,NA,TGTGCCAGCAGTGAAGATCCGGGGCCTGACACTGAAGCTTTCTTT,CASSEDPGPDTEAFF
many,TRBJ2-5,13,TRBV12-3/TRBV12-4,TRBD2,TGTGCCAGCAGGCCCGGCGGGAGGGAGACCCAGTACTTC,CASRPGGRETQYF
many,TRBJ1-5,14,TRBV20-1,NA,TGCAGTGCTAGAACCGGCGCCAATAATCAGCCCCAGCATTTT,CSARTGANNQPQHF
NA,TRBJ1-1,14,TRBV10-3,NA,TGTGCCATCAGTGAGTCCCCACAGAACACTGAAGCTTTCTTT,CAISESPQNTEAFF
NA,TRBJ2-5,18,TRBV10-3,TRBD2,TGTGCCATCAGTGAAGGTGGCGGGAGGACCCCCAACCAAGAGACCCAGTACTTC,CAISEGGGRTPNQETQYF
many,TRBJ2-2,15,TRBV19,NA,TGTGCCAGTAACGATCCCGCGGCAAACACCGGGGAGCTGTTTTTT,CASNDPAANTGELFF
many,TRBJ2-7,15,TRBV11-2,NA,TGTGCCAGCAGCTTATCAGGGAGCCTCTCCTACGAGCAGTACTTC,CASSLSGSLSYEQYF
once,TRBJ1-1,20,TRBV6-2/TRBV6-3,TRBD1,TGTGCCAGCAGTTACTCGAGCGGGACAGGGGGCCTGGTTTTGAACACTGAAGCTTTCTTT,CASSYSSGTGGLVLNTEAFF
NA,TRBJ1-2,16,TRBV11-2,NA,TGCGCCAGCAGCTTTTCAATGGGTCATCACGGTCGTACCTACACCTTC,CASSFSMGHHGRTYTF
many,TRBJ2-2,15,TRBV25-1,NA,TGTGCCAGCAGTGAACAGGACGTGGGCGGCGGGGAGCTGTTTTTT,CASSEQDVGGGELFF
few,TRBJ2-7,16,TRBV5-1,TRBD1,TGCGCCAGCAGCTTGGCTACAGGGGGCTTTTCCTACGAGCAGTACTTC,CASSLATGGFSYEQYF
many,TRBJ2-7,17,TRBV5-1,TRBD2,TGCGCCAGCAGCCAGCGCCTAGCGGGTAAGAGAGACTACGAGCAGTACTTC,CASSQRLAGKRDYEQYF
many,TRBJ2-7,14,TRBV20-1,TRBD2,TGCAGTGCTGAATCTAGCGGGAGTTATAATAAGCAGTACTTC,CSAESSGSYNKQYF
many,TRBJ1-1,13,TRBV12-3/TRBV12-4,NA,TGTGCCAGCAGTGGGCAGCAGAACACTGAAGCTTTCTTT,CASSGQQNTEAFF
many,TRBJ2-2,14,TRBV27,TRBD2,TGTGCCAGCAGCGGGGGGTTCCCGGCGGGGGAGCTGTTTTTT,CASSGGFPAGELFF
many,TRBJ1-5,20,TRBV30,NA,TGTGCCTGGAGTACCTCTTCGGGCCCCGAAGGGACCAAAGGCAATCAGCCCCAGCATTTT,CAWSTSSGPEGTKGNQPQHF
few,TRBJ2-5,11,TRBV20-1,NA,TGCAGTGCTAGACTTAGCGAGACCCAGTACTTC,CSARLSETQYF
NA,TRBJ1-6,18,TRBV12-5,NA,TGTGCTAGTGGAGCCCAGGAGGGAGGGAGCTCCTATAATTCACCCCTCCACTTT,CASGAQEGGSSYNSPLHF
many,TRBJ1-1,11,TRBV6-2/TRBV6-3,NA,TGTGCCAGCAGTAACCGGGGTGAAGCTTTCTTT,CASSNRGEAFF
many,TRBJ2-2,14,TRBV12-3/TRBV12-4,NA,TGTGCCAGCAGTTTGGGGGGTAGCATCGGGGAGCTGTTTTTT,CASSLGGSIGELFF
NA,TRBJ1-2,17,TRBV4-1,NA,TGCGCCAGCAGCCAAGACGGAGCGGGGGGCGATGGGTATGGCTACACCTTC,CASSQDGAGGDGYGYTF
few,TRBJ2-7,15,TRBV7-7,NA,TGTGCTAGCAGCCCAGACCGGGCCCGATCGAGAGAGCAGTACTTC,CASSPDRARSREQYF
few,TRBJ1-5,13,TRBV6-1,NA,TGTGCCAGCAAACCACAGGGAGATCAGCCCCAGCATTTT,CASKPQGDQPQHF
NA,TRBJ2-2,13,TRBV7-2,NA,TGTGCCAGCAGCCGAACAGGGTTCGGGGAGCTGTTTTTT,CASSRTGFGELFF
many,TRBJ1-5,14,TRBV12-3/TRBV12-4,NA,TGTGCCAGCACATCAGGGGATAGCAATCAGCCCCAGCATTTT,CASTSGDSNQPQHF
many,TRBJ2-2,20,TRBV25-1,TRBD1,TGTGCCAGCAGTGAAAGATGGGTTATGGACAGGCCCCTCTTCACCGGGGAGCTGTTTTTT,CASSERWVMDRPLFTGELFF
NA,TRBJ1-2,13,TRBV6-1,NA,TGTGCCAGCACCGGGGGAGAGAACTATGGCTACACCTTC,CASTGGENYGYTF
NA,TRBJ2-5,15,TRBV2,TRBD1,TGTGCCAGCAGAGCCCGGGACAGGAGGAAAGAGACCCAGTACTTC,CASRARDRRKETQYF
many,TRBJ2-2,15,TRBV7-3,NA,TGTGCCAGCAGCTTCGGAGGGGGCGTAAACGGGGAGCTGTTTTTT,CASSFGGGVNGELFF
few,TRBJ1-1,15,TRBV18,NA,TGTGCCAGCTCACGGAACGGGCCCCTGAACACTGAAGCTTTCTTT,CASSRNGPLNTEAFF
many,TRBJ2-2,15,TRBV10-2,TRBD2,TGCGCCAGCAGTGAGGGGAGGGGGAACACCGGGGAGCTGTTTTTT,CASSEGRGNTGELFF
many,TRBJ2-7,16,TRBV2,NA,TGTGCCAGCAGTGAAGCCCCAAGGGGGGAGGGGTTCGAGCAGTACTTC,CASSEAPRGEGFEQYF
many,TRBJ2-2,14,TRBV27,NA,TGTGCCAGCGGTGGACGCATGAACACCGGGGAGCTGTTTTTT,CASGGRMNTGELFF
NA,TRBJ2-5,15,TRBV12-3/TRBV12-4,NA,TGTGCCAGCAGTCCAAGGGTGGGTCGACAAGAGACCCAGTACTTC,CASSPRVGRQETQYF
many,TRBJ2-7,15,TRBV4-1,TRBD2,TGCGCCAGCAGCCAAGAAACTAGCGGGTGGAGCGAGCAGTACTTC,CASSQETSGWSEQYF